These 6 T cell receptor beta chains share one sample of origin, sequenced in a study of T cell changes during pregnancy in multiple sclerosis. Clones were read by immunoSEQ multiplex PCR, and TCRdb kept only the in-frame ones, dropping some. Of around 30,000 clones in the sample, roughly nine tenths were seen once. Sequenced here: CD4+ T cells from peripheral blood mononuclear cells, sampled in the first trimester of pregnancy. All receptors derive from a female donor with multiple sclerosis, enrolled in a pregnancy study.

V and J are TRBV5-1 and TRBJ2-5; maybe TRBD1 (5 bases). This CDR3 has 13 residues. Per germline, CDR1 SGHRS and CDR2 YFSETQ. The V end lost 9 bases, the J end lost 5 bases, and 17 bases lay between the germline ends. The CDR3 here is CATSPRAGETQYF. CDR3 DNA sequence: TGCGCCACCTCACCCAGGGCCGGGGAGACCCAGTACTTC.

This rearrangement joins TRBV2 to TRBJ2-5, with a possible D match to TRBD2 (6 bases). From germline, CDR1 is SNHLY and CDR2 FYNNEI. The germline V and J ends were trimmed by 7 bases and 5 bases, with 14 bases remaining between them. The CDR3 length is 13 residues. DNA of the CDR3: TGTGCCAGCATTCCCGGGGGATATGAGACCCAGTACTTC. It yields the protein CASIPGGYETQYF.

The chain combines TRBV4-3 with TRBJ1-4; 7 bases align to TRBD1. Germline assignment: CDR1 LGHNA and CDR2 YSLEER. The V segment lost 2 bases and the J segment 0 bases; nucleotides outside the gene matches: 9. CDR3 length: 18 residues. The CDR3 region has the DNA TGCGCCAGCAGCCAATTTCGGGACAGCCGAGCAACTAATGAAAAACTGTTTTTT. This encodes CASSQFRDSRATNEKLFF.

V is TRBV7-6 and J is TRBJ1-6; 9 nucleotides align to TRBD1. CDR1 is SGHVS and CDR2 is FNYEAQ in the germline V gene. J gave up 6 bases and V 1 base, and 7 bases lay outside the gene matches. The CDR3 sequence is 17 residues long. Written as DNA, the CDR3 is TGTGCCAGCAGCTTAGTTCCGAGACAGGGGGGTAATTCACCCCTCCACTTT. It specifies CASSLVPRQGGNSPLHF.

This clone was observed a single time. The rearrangement uses TRBV28 and TRBJ2-7, with 12 positions matching TRBD1. After removal of 4 bases from V and 2 bases from J, the junction contained 9 bases not matched to a gene. The CDR3 spans 17 residues. Looked up from germline, CDR1 is MDHEN and CDR2 is SYDVKM. The CDR3 DNA follows: TGTGCCAGCAGTTGGGGGACCGGGACAGGGGGCCCCTACGAGCAGTACTTC. Protein sequence: CASSWGTGTGGPYEQYF.

This chain connects TRBV18 to TRBJ1-2, with 7 nucleotides matching TRBD1. CDR1 and CDR2 (germline): KGHSH, LQKENI. Losses at the gene ends were 3 bases for V and 5 bases for J; bases not matched to a gene: 6. The CDR3 is 14 residues long. CDR3 amino acids: CASSPDRMGYGYTF. In DNA form, the CDR3 reads TGTGCCAGCTCACCGGACAGGATGGGGTATGGCTACACCTTC.